This TCR beta chain was identified during a study of naive and memory T cell subsets. Notes on the study in general: Over 95% of naive TCR sequences appeared only once after error correction, unlike memory subsets. The power law exponent of TCR abundance differed between naive and memory cells. RNA-based TCR counts may shift with T cell activation and differentiation. Naive and memory repertoire findings lacked a ground truth for validation.

Both TRBC1 and TRBC2 were covered by a beta constant-region primer of two equimolar oligonucleotides. TCRdb re-called the UMI-ligation and nested PCR reads through MiXCR, storing one row per CDR3 protein. The data hold under 150,000 distinct CDR3 sequences, with approximately 17% observed a single time. The V gene end was trimmed by 6 bases and the J gene end by 3 bases; junction bases not matched to a gene: 4. This CDR3 contains 14 residues. This clonotype was seen ten or more times. Its antigen is not known. This chain connects TRBV12-3 or TRBV12-4 to TRBJ2-5, with TRBD2 identical over 10 bases. Sequencing used naive CD4+ T cells from blood. This clonotype was obtained from a human donor in good health. CDR3 in DNA: TGTGCCAGCAGGAGGACTAGCGGCAAAGAGACCCAGTACTTC. Amino acids: CASRRTSGKETQYF.